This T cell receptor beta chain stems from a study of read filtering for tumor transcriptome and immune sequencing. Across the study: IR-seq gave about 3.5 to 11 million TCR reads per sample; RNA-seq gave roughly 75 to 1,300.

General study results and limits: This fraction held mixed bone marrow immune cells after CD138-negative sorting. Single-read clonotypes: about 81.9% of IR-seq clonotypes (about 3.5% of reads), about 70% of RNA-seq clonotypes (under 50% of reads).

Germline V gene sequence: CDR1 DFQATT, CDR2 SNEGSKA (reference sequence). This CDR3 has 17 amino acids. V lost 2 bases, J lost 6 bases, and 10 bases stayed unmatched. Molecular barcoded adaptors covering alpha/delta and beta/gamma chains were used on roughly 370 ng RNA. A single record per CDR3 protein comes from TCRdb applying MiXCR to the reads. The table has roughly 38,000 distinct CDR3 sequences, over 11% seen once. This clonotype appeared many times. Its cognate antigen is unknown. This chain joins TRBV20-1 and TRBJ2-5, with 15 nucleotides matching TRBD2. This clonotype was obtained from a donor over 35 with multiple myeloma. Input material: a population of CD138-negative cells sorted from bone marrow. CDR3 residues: CSARPWTSGRAEQTQYF. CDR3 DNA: TGCAGTGCTAGACCCTGGACTAGCGGGAGGGCCGAACAGACCCAGTACTTC.